Each of the 27 T cell receptor beta chains below was sequenced from the same sample in a study of T cell clonality in common variable immunodeficiency. Generated by immunoSEQ multiplex PCR, the TCRdb table keeps only in-frame clones and is missing some. The sample has approximately 34,000 clones, none seen only once. Sequencing was performed on peripheral blood mononuclear cells. The receptors were gathered from a person aged 18 to 70 in good health.

This clone was counted at least ten times. The read halts 3 residues ahead of the CDR3 end, with the missing end drawn from the germline J gene. The chain joins TRBV7-2 to TRBJ1-2; 7 bases map to TRBD1. V was pared by 4 bases and J by 0 bases, with 5 bases of the junction left unmatched. Germline CDR1 reads SGHTA; CDR2 reads FQGNSA. The CDR3 totals 15 residues. The sequenced CDR3 bases are TGTGCCAGCAGCTCCCAGACAGGGACTAACTATGGC. This gives the protein CASSSQTGTNYG. The entire CDR3 protein is CASSSQTGTNYGYTF.

Turning to this clone: It may be a read error: a sequence one base away is much more abundant. The observed sequence ends 3 residues before the CDR3 terminus, with the missing tail filled in from the germline J gene. The chain joins TRBV7-9 to TRBJ1-3; D is unresolved. The CDR3 extends over 11 amino acids. CDR1 and CDR2 from the germline V gene are SEHNR and FQNEAQ (reference sequence). Here the CDR3 reads CSSSLSNTIYF. The CDR3 DNA, read in part, is TGTTCCAGCAGCTTGAGCAACACC.

This clone was found a few times. The CDR3 bases that were read are TGTGCCAGCAGTGAATGGGACAGGGTCTCACCC. The encoded protein is CASSEWDRVSP. The whole CDR3 reads CASSEWDRVSPLHF. This chain uses TRBV25-1 with TRBJ1-6, with 9 bases fitting TRBD1. The CDR3 is cut off 3 residues early in the read; its end comes from the germline J gene. V lost 1 base and J lost 10; bases outside the gene matches: 2. The CDR3 runs 14 residues. Germline CDR1 MGHDK, CDR2 SYGVNS.

This clone appeared many times. CDR3 DNA, as far as it was read: TGTGCCTGGAGGTTACGGGGC. It specifies CAWRLRG. The full-length CDR3 reads as CAWRLRGYTF. The gene calls are TRBV30 and TRBJ1-2; no reliable D call. The read ends 3 residues early relative to the CDR3; the germline J gene fills the gap. There are 10 residues in the CDR3. Germline-derived CDR1 and CDR2 are GTSNPN and SVGIG (reference sequence).

This clone was counted at least ten times. With the read ending 3 residues before the CDR3 end, the germline J gene is used to fill in that end. This sequence joins TRBV5-4 and TRBJ2-5, with 8 positions matching TRBD1. The CDR3 spans 13 residues. CDR1 and CDR2 (germline): SGHNT, YYREEE (reference sequence). The V gene end was trimmed by 5 bases and the J gene end by 6 bases; junction bases not matched to a gene: 6. CDR3 region: CASRLQGAKTQYF. The DNA read from the CDR3 is TGTGCCAGCAGGCTGCAGGGGGCGAAGACC. The full variable domain, with the rest looked up from reference TRBV5-4 and TRBJ2-5, is ETGVTQSPTHLIKTRGQQVTLRCSSQSGHNTVSWYQQALGQGPQFIFQYYREEENGRGNFPPRFSGLQFPNYSSELNVNALELDDSALYLCASRLQGAKTQYFGPGTRLLVL.

There are many counts of this clone. From the germline J gene comes the end of the CDR3, since the read stops 3 residues before it. The chain carries TRBV5-1 and TRBJ1-1, with 8 bases that match TRBD1. Germline CDR1 reads SGHRS; CDR2 reads YFSETQ. J gave up 4 bases and V 0 bases, and 2 bases lay outside the gene matches. The CDR3 has 14 amino acids. CDR3 DNA, as far as it was read: TGCGCCAGCAGCTTGGGGCAGGGGGCCACTGAA. Its translation: CASSLGQGATE. The entire CDR3 is CASSLGQGATEAFF.

Many counts were recorded for this clone. The CDR3 is cut off 3 residues early in the read; its end comes from the germline J gene. V and J are TRBV18 and TRBJ2-1, with D tentatively TRBD1 (5 bases). Germline CDR1 KGHSH, CDR2 LQKENI. The V end was cut by 3 bases, the J end by 5 bases, with 8 bases between. The CDR3 runs to 13 residues. The part of the CDR3 DNA that was read is TGTGCCAGCTCACCGGCACAGGACAATGAG. Translating gives CASSPAQDNE. The whole CDR3 reads CASSPAQDNEQFF. The variable domain in full, with the rest retrieved from reference TRBV18 and TRBJ2-1, is NAGVMQNPRHLVRRRGQEARLRCSPMKGHSHVYWYRQLPEEGLKFMVYLQKENIIDESGMPKERFSAEFPKEGPSILRIQQVVRGDSAAYFCASSPAQDNEQFFGPGTRLTVL.

Relative to its sample, this clone is medium-sized. The CDR3 goes on 3 residues after the read ends, and that part is filled in from the germline J gene. The chain employs TRBV12-3 or TRBV12-4 and TRBJ2-7; 10 bases align to TRBD1. The CDR3 is 16 amino acids. After removal of 5 bases from V and 5 bases from J, the junction contained 12 bases not matched to a gene. The CDR3 bases that were read are TGTGCCAGCAGTCCTACGATCGGGACAGGGGCAGACGAG. This codes for CASSPTIGTGADE. The full CDR3 sequence reads CASSPTIGTGADEQYF.

There are many counts of this clone. The CDR3 is cut off 3 residues early in the read; its end comes from the germline J gene. The V call is TRBV29-1, the J call TRBJ1-2; D is possibly TRBD1 (6 bases). Germline V gene data show CDR1 as SQVTM and CDR2 as ANQGSEA. V lost 7 bases and J 3 bases, leaving 9 bases between the germline ends. This CDR3 has 11 residues. The part of the CDR3 DNA that was read is TGCAGCGCAGGGGAGGACTATGGC. Amino acids: CSAGEDYG. The CDR3 in full is CSAGEDYGYTF.

This clone was seen ten or more times. The CDR3 goes on 3 residues after the read ends, and that part is filled in from the germline J gene. This rearrangement joins TRBV12-3 or TRBV12-4 to TRBJ2-7; TRBD2 matches 7 bases. There are 15 residues in the CDR3. V dropped 0 bases and J dropped 2; count of bases not matched to a gene: 4. The CDR3 bases that were read are TGTGCCAGCAGTTTAGCGTGGGGGGGGACCTACGAG. It encodes CASSLAWGGTYE. The CDR3 reads in full as CASSLAWGGTYEQYF.

This clone was observed at least ten times. The read ends 3 residues shy of where the CDR3 ends; the end is completed using the germline J gene. The chain joins TRBV5-1 to TRBJ1-3; D is unresolved. With 0 bases removed from V and 8 bases from J, the gap between germline ends came to 9 bases. The CDR3 contains 13 residues. Looked up from germline, CDR1 is SGHRS and CDR2 is YFSETQ. CDR3: CASSLGRGDTIYF. CDR3 DNA, as far as it was read: TGCGCCAGCAGCTTGGGGCGGGGTGACACC.

This clone was seen at least ten times. The read ends 3 residues early relative to the CDR3; the germline J gene fills the gap. The genes are TRBV6-2 or TRBV6-3 and TRBJ2-6; perhaps TRBD1 as D (6 bases). V lost 4 bases, J lost 4 bases, and 11 bases lay in between. The length of the CDR3 is 15 residues. Germline V gene sequence: CDR1 MNHEY, CDR2 SVGEGT. The DNA read from the CDR3 is TGTGCCAGCAGTTTTGGGGGCGCGGGGGCCAACGTC. Translating gives CASSFGGAGANV. The CDR3 in full is CASSFGGAGANVLTF.

In its sample, this clone was seen many times. The read terminates 3 residues ahead of where the CDR3 ends, so the germline J gene completes it. V usage is TRBV12-3 or TRBV12-4 and J usage is TRBJ2-7, with a tentative D call TRBD2 (5 bases). This CDR3 contains 12 residues. Trimming cost V 3 bases and J 2 bases, with 5 bases left between them. CDR3 amino acids: CASSLRAYEQYF. The part of the CDR3 DNA that was read is TGTGCCAGCAGTTTGAGGGCCTACGAG.

This clone was seen repeatedly, ten times or more. The CDR3 goes on 3 residues after the read ends, and that part is filled in from the germline J gene. The chain combines TRBV5-1 with TRBJ2-7, with TRBD1 matching 7 bases. The ends lost 1 base at V and 3 bases at J; junction bases unmatched: 4. This CDR3 has 14 amino acids. Germline V gives CDR1 SGHRS, CDR2 YFSETQ. The CDR3 DNA, read in part, is TGCGCCAGCAGCTTGACAGGGGTGGTCTACGAG. Protein sequence: CASSLTGVVYE. The CDR3 as a whole reads CASSLTGVVYEQYF.

In its sample, this clone was seen many times. CDR3 residues: CASSQDGQVVRQPQHF. CDR3 bases read: TGTGCCAGCAGCCAAGATGGACAGGTCGTCCGTCAGCCC. The V gene is TRBV4-2, the J gene TRBJ1-5, with TRBD1 matching over 7 bases. The sequence runs out 3 residues before the end of the CDR3; the remainder is reconstructed from the germline J gene. Germline CDR1 LGHNA, CDR2 YNFKEQ. The CDR3 covers 16 residues. V was clipped by 0 bases and J by 6 bases; unmatched bases: 8.

This clone has ten or more counts. The read halts 3 residues ahead of the CDR3 end, with the missing end drawn from the germline J gene. This chain links TRBV6-2 or TRBV6-3 with TRBJ1-1; TRBD1 matches 11 bases. V shed 3 bases and J 2 bases; nucleotides not matched to a gene: 5. Germline CDR1 is MNHEY and CDR2 is SVGEGT. The CDR3 covers 16 residues. The CDR3 bases that were read are TGTGCCAGCAGTTATCCCCGGACAGGGGGCAACACTGAA. This sequence encodes CASSYPRTGGNTE. The entire CDR3 protein reads CASSYPRTGGNTEAFF.

This clone was counted ten times or more. Read coverage stops 3 residues before the CDR3 terminus; the germline J gene supplies the remainder. The chain links TRBV7-2 to TRBJ2-3, with TRBD2 identical over 10 bases. The length of the CDR3 is 14 residues. Looked up from germline, CDR1 is SGHTA and CDR2 is FQGNSA. V was pared by 5 bases and J by 7 bases, with 6 bases of the junction left unmatched. The sequenced part of the CDR3 DNA is TGTGCCAGCAGCCCGAGCGGGGGGGGATATACG. Amino acids: CASSPSGGGYT. From start to end, the CDR3 is CASSPSGGGYTQYF. Looking up the rest from reference TRBV7-2 and TRBJ2-3 gives the full variable domain: GAGVSQSPSNKVTEKGKDVELRCDPISGHTALYWYRQSLGQGLEFLIYFQGNSAPDKSGLPSDRFSAERTGGSVSTLTIQRTQQEDSAVYLCASSPSGGGYTQYFGPGTRLTVL.

This clone was found many times. The CDR3 region is CSARGTSGSYEQYF. The sequenced part of the CDR3 DNA is TGCAGTGCTAGGGGGACTAGCGGGAGCTACGAG. The V gene is TRBV20-1, the J gene TRBJ2-7; 14 bases line up with TRBD2. The read ends 3 residues before the CDR3 terminus; that terminus is restored from the germline J gene. Germline trimming cut 3 bases from V and 3 bases from J; bases unmatched to any gene: 1. The germline V gene has CDR1 DFQATT and CDR2 SNEGSKA (reference sequence). The CDR3 totals 14 residues.

This clone has at least ten counts. Read sequence stops 3 residues before the CDR3 end, and the germline J gene provides the missing end. At the DNA level, this CDR3 is encoded by other sequences in the same sample as well. The chain combines TRBV9 with TRBJ2-1; TRBD1 might be the D (6 bases). This CDR3 contains 14 residues. Germline CDR1 SGDLS, CDR2 YYNGEE. V lost 1 base and J 4 bases, leaving 9 bases between the germline ends. The CDR3 spells CASSVNTGYNEQFF. CDR3 bases read: TGTGCCAGCAGCGTAAACACAGGGTACAATGAG.

This clone was detected ten times or more. The sequenced fragment ends 3 residues before the CDR3 boundary, so the rest is inferred from the germline J gene. J is TRBJ1-2 and V is TRBV5-1; 9 bases align to TRBD1. Germline V lookup: CDR1 SGHRS, CDR2 YFSETQ. The trim removed 4 bases at V and 0 bases at J, leaving 10 bases unmatched. The CDR3 consists of 17 residues. The CDR3 spells CASSPRDRDGTNYGYTF. Partial CDR3 DNA: TGCGCCAGCAGCCCCCGGGACAGGGATGGAACTAACTATGGC. The entire variable domain, with the rest obtained from reference TRBV5-1 and TRBJ1-2, is as follows: KAGVTQTPRYLIKTRGQQVTLSCSPISGHRSVSWYQQTPGQGLQFLFEYFSETQRNKGNFPGRFSGRQFSNSRSEMNVSTLELGDSALYLCASSPRDRDGTNYGYTFGSGTRLTVV.

This clone was detected ten times or more. CDR3 sequence: CASSLVGNTGELFF. CDR3 DNA (partial): TGTGCCAGCAGCTTAGTCGGGAACACCGGGGAG. The chain uses TRBV7-2 and TRBJ2-2; the D is unclear. The read halts 3 residues ahead of the CDR3 end, with the missing end drawn from the germline J gene. From germline, CDR1 is SGHTA and CDR2 FQGNSA. The CDR3 is 14 residues long. V gave up 1 base and J gave up 1 base, with 4 bases separating them.

This clone was picked up many times. Read coverage stops 3 residues before the CDR3 terminus; the germline J gene supplies the remainder. The chain links TRBV19 to TRBJ2-1; 7 bases line up with TRBD1. The length of the CDR3 is 16 residues. Trimming cost V 7 bases and J 0 bases; bases outside gene matches: 9. Germline loops: CDR1 LNHDA, CDR2 SQIVND (reference sequence). The part of the CDR3 DNA that was read is TGTGCCAGTACCCCAAGGGGGCGCAGCTCCTACAATGAG. Translated, it gives CASTPRGRSSYNE. Given in full, the CDR3 is CASTPRGRSSYNEQFF.

The sample holds many counts of this clone. The CDR3 end lies 3 residues beyond the end of the read and is filled in from the germline J gene. The chain joins TRBV19 to TRBJ2-1; D might be TRBD2 (6 bases). The CDR3 contains 15 residues. Per the germline V gene, CDR1 is LNHDA and CDR2 is SQIVND (reference sequence). Trimming took off 6 bases at V and 2 bases at J, with 14 bases between the two ends. CDR3 in amino acids: CASSIYGGTYNEQFF. The covered CDR3 bases are TGTGCCAGTAGCATTTATGGGGGGACCTACAATGAG.

In this sample, this clone turned up many times. Sequencing ends 3 residues short of the CDR3 end; the germline J gene provides the rest. The V and J genes are TRBV20-1 and TRBJ1-4; D is possibly TRBD1 (5 bases). Germline V CDR1 and CDR2: DFQATT, SNEGSKA (reference sequence). The CDR3 contains 15 residues. V shed 3 bases and J shed 8 bases, with 19 bases lying between them. The CDR3 DNA, read in part, is TGCAGTGCTAGGCGGAGGGCCTACCGACAGGAAAAA. Translation: CSARRRAYRQEK. The whole CDR3 protein reads CSARRRAYRQEKLFF.

This clone was seen more than once but under ten times. Read sequence stops 3 residues before the CDR3 end, and the germline J gene provides the missing end. The genes are TRBV10-2 and TRBJ1-3, with 7 bases aligning to TRBD1. This CDR3 region has 16 residues. The ends lost 2 bases at V and 2 bases at J; junction bases unmatched: 6. CDR1 WSHSY and CDR2 SAAADI come from the germline V gene. Here the CDR3 reads CASSERGLGAGNTIYF. The part of the CDR3 DNA that was read is TGCGCCAGCAGTGAGAGGGGGCTGGGGGCTGGAAACACC.

This clone showed up many times. The observed sequence ends 3 residues before the CDR3 terminus, with the missing tail filled in from the germline J gene. The chain couples TRBV14 to TRBJ2-5; 9 nucleotides agree with TRBD2. V was clipped by 0 bases and J by 1 base; unmatched bases: 6. The CDR3 length is 17 residues. The germline V gene encodes CDR1 SGHDN and CDR2 FVKESK. The CDR3 bases that were read are TGTGCCAGCAGCCAAGATTGGCTAGCGGGATCCCAAGAGACC. Its translation: CASSQDWLAGSQET. The CDR3 as a whole reads CASSQDWLAGSQETQYF.

This clone was detected ten times or more. The CDR3 goes on 3 residues after the read ends, and that part is filled in from the germline J gene. The chain uses TRBV5-1 and TRBJ1-1; tentative D call: TRBD1 (5 bases). From germline, CDR1 is SGHRS and CDR2 YFSETQ. The CDR3 consists of 19 residues. The V and J ends lost 1 base and 0 bases respectively, with 22 bases between them. CDR3 DNA, as far as it was read: TGCGCCAGCAGCTTGTTAGGGGACTTTCTAGGCTCCCTGAACACTGAA. This sequence encodes CASSLLGDFLGSLNTE. The CDR3 as a whole reads CASSLLGDFLGSLNTEAFF.